The rows below give T cell receptor beta chains drawn from one sample of a study of cytotoxic CD8 clonotypes in ibrutinib-treated CLL. The assay was immunoSEQ multiplex PCR, and TCRdb's table has in-frame clones only and misses some. The sample has over 250,000 clones; roughly four fifths are singletons. This material consisted of PBMCs, taken at disease progression, from a patient treated with ibrutinib. The source of these receptors is a human donor with chronic lymphocytic leukemia. CDR3s include the opening cysteine and the closing phenylalanine or tryptophan. The D gene is left open where the match is weak. Clone size, where shown, is once, few, many, or a class for clones that have expanded.

clone size | D gene | J gene | V gene | CDR3 protein | CDR3 DNA
NA | TRBD1 | TRBJ2-7 | TRBV9 | CASSGGQGGPYEQYF | TGTGCCAGCAGCGGCGGACAGGGTGGCCCCTACGAGCAGTACTTC
NA | NA | TRBJ1-2 | TRBV6-5 | CASSYGLWGPGYTF | TGTGCCAGCAGTTACGGACTTTGGGGTCCAGGCTACACCTTC
NA | NA | TRBJ2-7 | TRBV2 | CASTLEVSSSYEQYF | TGTGCCAGCACCCTAGAGGTATCCTCCTCCTACGAGCAGTACTTC
NA | NA | TRBJ2-3 | TRBV6-5 | CASSYTLNTDTQYF | TGTGCCAGCAGTTACACTCTAAACACAGATACGCAGTATTTT
NA | NA | TRBJ2-2 | TRBV6-1 | CASSEGFHINGPRGTGELFF | TGTGCCAGCAGTGAAGGGTTCCATATAAATGGACCCCGAGGCACCGGGGAGCTGTTTTTT
NA | NA | TRBJ2-5 | TRBV11-2 | CASSLVHRQGTQYF | TGTGCCAGCAGCTTAGTACACCGCCAAGGGACCCAGTACTTC
NA | NA | TRBJ2-3 | TRBV5-1 | CASSFTGRGSDTQYF | TGCGCCAGCAGCTTCACAGGGAGGGGGTCAGATACGCAGTATTTT
NA | NA | TRBJ2-2 | TRBV13 | CASSLHTGELFF | TGTGCCAGCAGCCTCCACACCGGGGAGCTGTTTTTT
NA | NA | TRBJ2-7 | TRBV5-1 | CASSEALGPSYEQYF | TGCGCCAGCAGCGAGGCTCTGGGACCGTCGTACGAGCAGTACTTC
NA | TRBD2 | TRBJ2-3 | TRBV5-6 | CASSFGLAGDPSTDTQYF | TGTGCCAGCAGCTTTGGACTAGCGGGGGACCCTAGCACAGATACGCAGTATTTT
NA | NA | TRBJ1-2 | TRBV5-1 | CASSLDSYGYTF | TGCGCCAGCAGCTTGGACAGTTACGGCTACACCTTC
NA | NA | TRBJ2-7 | TRBV6-5 | CASSYSIGIGEQYF | TGTGCCAGCAGTTACTCGATCGGGATCGGGGAGCAGTACTTC
once | TRBD1 | TRBJ2-7 | TRBV6-5 | CASSYRLGQGAYEQYF | TGTGCCAGCAGTTACCGGCTCGGACAGGGGGCCTACGAGCAGTACTTC
NA | NA | TRBJ2-3 | TRBV6-5 | CASSARDWGRDTQYF | TGTGCCAGCAGTGCCCGGGACTGGGGTAGGGATACGCAGTATTTT
NA | NA | TRBJ1-5 | TRBV15 | CATDSDSFNQPQHF | TGTGCCACCGATTCTGACAGCTTCAATCAGCCCCAGCATTTT
once | NA | TRBJ2-3 | TRBV6-1 | CGTDYDTDTQYF | TGTGGGACAGACTACGACACAGATACGCAGTATTTT
few | NA | TRBJ2-3 | TRBV9 | CASSVGGGDTQYF | TGTGCCAGCAGCGTAGGAGGGGGAGATACGCAGTATTTT
NA | TRBD1 | TRBJ1-2 | TRBV15 | CATSRDNPRGRSYGYTF | TGTGCCACCAGCAGAGATAATCCCAGGGGGCGATCCTATGGCTACACCTTC
NA | TRBD1 | TRBJ2-1 | TRBV2 | CASSEGTGVPISYNEQFF | TGTGCCAGCAGTGAAGGGACAGGGGTCCCTATCTCCTACAATGAGCAGTTCTTC
NA | TRBD1 | TRBJ2-7 | TRBV25-1 | CASSDPTGVGSYEQYF | TGTGCCAGCAGTGACCCCACAGGGGTGGGCTCCTACGAGCAGTACTTC
NA | NA | TRBJ1-4 | TRBV6-5 | CASSYSTGEKLFF | TGTGCCAGCAGTTACTCGACAGGTGAAAAACTGTTTTTT
NA | NA | TRBJ2-7 | TRBV19 | CASSIFGDTRYEQYF | TGTGCCAGTAGTATATTTGGGGACACTCGGTACGAGCAGTACTTC
NA | NA | TRBJ2-5 | TRBV20-1 | CSALSETQYF | TGCAGTGCTCTGAGTGAGACCCAGTACTTC
few | NA | TRBJ1-4 | TRBV18 | CASSRPNGAEKLFF | TGTGCCAGCTCACGACCTAATGGGGCTGAAAAACTGTTTTTT
once | NA | TRBJ2-3 | TRBV11-1 | CASSLGPGASTDTQYF | TGTGCCAGCAGCTTAGGTCCGGGGGCAAGCACAGATACGCAGTATTTT
NA | NA | TRBJ1-6 | TRBV11-3 | CASSLRFGSGSPLHF | TGTGCCAGCAGCTTAAGGTTCGGATCCGGTTCACCCCTCCACTTT
NA | TRBD2 | TRBJ2-3 | TRBV19 | CASSILPGGVDTQYF | TGTGCCAGTAGTATTTTACCCGGGGGGGTAGATACGCAGTATTTT
NA | NA | TRBJ1-5 | TRBV28 | CASSRSAGTGNQPQHF | TGTGCCAGCAGCCGCTCAGCAGGGACGGGCAATCAGCCCCAGCATTTT
NA | NA | TRBJ2-7 | TRBV12-5 | CASAGFTYEQYF | TGTGCTAGTGCAGGTTTTACCTACGAGCAGTACTTC
NA | NA | TRBJ2-3 | TRBV6-5 | CASSYWRTPSTDTQYF | TGTGCCAGCAGTTACTGGAGGACACCCAGCACAGATACGCAGTATTTT
once | NA | TRBJ2-1 | TRBV11-2 | CASSPPGVGDEQFF | TGTGCCAGCAGCCCTCCCGGAGTAGGCGATGAGCAGTTCTTC
NA | NA | TRBJ1-4 | TRBV7-9 | CASSLTPSEKLFF | TGTGCCAGCAGCTTAACCCCCAGTGAAAAACTGTTTTTT
NA | TRBD2 | TRBJ2-7 | TRBV5-4 | CASSLGASGAYEQYF | TGTGCCAGCAGCTTGGGGGCTAGCGGGGCCTACGAGCAGTACTTC
NA | NA | TRBJ1-5 | TRBV2 | CASSEGRNNQPQHF | TGTGCCAGCAGTGAAGGCAGGAACAATCAGCCCCAGCATTTT
few | NA | TRBJ2-7 | TRBV13 | CASSLGRGLQNYEQYF | TGTGCCAGCAGCTTAGGCAGGGGACTCCAAAACTACGAGCAGTACTTC
few | NA | TRBJ2-7 | TRBV9 | CASSVVRFDEQYF | TGTGCCAGCAGCGTAGTCAGGTTCGACGAGCAGTACTTC
NA | TRBD2 | TRBJ2-7 | TRBV4-2 | CASSQERVGGMYF | TGTGCCAGCAGCCAAGAGCGGGTGGGGGGGATGTACTTC
NA | NA | TRBJ1-2 | TRBV29-1 | CSVDARGIGYGYTF | TGCAGCGTTGACGCGAGAGGGATAGGCTATGGCTACACCTTC
NA | TRBD2 | TRBJ2-3 | TRBV5-4 | CASSLEASGVDTQYF | TGTGCCAGCAGCTTGGAGGCTAGCGGAGTGGATACGCAGTATTTT
few | TRBD2 | TRBJ2-7 | TRBV7-3 | CASSSQAGEPYEQYF | TGTGCCAGCAGCTCCCAAGCGGGAGAACCCTACGAGCAGTACTTC
NA | NA | TRBJ2-5 | TRBV5-6 | CASSWLGEAHTQYF | TGTGCCAGCAGCTGGCTGGGGGAGGCCCATACCCAGTACTTC
NA | TRBD2 | TRBJ2-3 | TRBV7-3 | CASSLGTSGIDTQYF | TGTGCCAGCAGCTTAGGGACTAGCGGAATTGATACGCAGTATTTT
NA | TRBD1 | TRBJ2-2 | TRBV7-7 | CASSPGQGNTGELFF | TGTGCCAGCAGCCCTGGACAGGGAAACACCGGGGAGCTGTTTTTT
NA | TRBD2 | TRBJ2-7 | TRBV29-1 | CSVLRGAFSYEQYF | TGCAGCGTTCTGCGGGGGGCGTTTTCCTACGAGCAGTACTTC
NA | TRBD2 | TRBJ2-7 | TRBV9 | CASSAGTSGRYEQYF | TGTGCCAGCAGCGCCGGGACTAGCGGCCGCTACGAGCAGTACTTC